A single sample gave rise to the 26 T cell receptor beta chains below, sequenced in a study of blood T cell repertoires in COVID-19. Only in-frame clones appear in the TCRdb table, and some are missing; sequencing was by immunoSEQ multiplex PCR. The sample gives hundreds of thousands of clones, more than 75% of which show up once; around 16% is in the top ten. Material for sequencing was PBMCs or T cells enriched from blood (not recorded which). These TCRs come from a man younger than 35 who had recovered from COVID-19.

The chain joins TRBV19 to TRBJ1-5; D gene unclear. The V gene's germline CDR1 is LNHDA and CDR2 SQIVND (reference sequence). This CDR3 is built from 15 residues. V lost 3 bases and J lost 2, with 11 bases in between. The CDR3 DNA reads as TGTGCCAGTAGTATCTCGGGGATCGGCAATCAGCCCCAGCATTTT. Amino acid sequence: CASSISGIGNQPQHF. Full variable domain (outside the CDR3, taken from reference TRBV19 and TRBJ1-5): DGGITQSPKYLFRKEGQNVTLSCEQNLNHDAMYWYRQDPGQGLRLIYYSQIVNDFQKGDIAEGYSVSREKKESFPLTVTSAQKNPTAFYLCASSISGIGNQPQHFGDGTRLSIL.

The chain couples TRBV10-2 to TRBJ1-4; D call uncertain. V was clipped by 8 bases and J by 0 bases, with 7 bases between them. The V gene's germline CDR1 is WSHSY and CDR2 SAAADI. The length of the CDR3 is 13 residues. CDR3 in amino acids: CASGGTTNEKLFF. In nucleotides, the CDR3 is TGCGCCAGCGGCGGGACAACTAATGAAAAACTGTTTTTT.

The chain links TRBV5-1 to TRBJ1-6; D might be TRBD1 (5 bases). The CDR3 runs to 14 residues. Trimming cost V 2 bases and J 7 bases, with 10 bases left between them. Germline loops: CDR1 SGHRS, CDR2 YFSETQ. The CDR3 sequence is CASSFGQSNSPLHF. The CDR3 DNA sequence: TGCGCCAGCAGCTTCGGACAATCCAATTCACCCCTCCACTTT.

The chain combines TRBV3-1 (or the pseudogene TRBV3-2) with TRBJ2-7; 7 nucleotides match TRBD1. V shed 5 bases, J shed 7 bases, and the junction held 2 bases outside the gene matches. The CDR3 extends over 11 amino acids. Germline lookup yields CDR1 LGHDT and CDR2 YNNKEL (reference sequence). CDR3 residues: CASSRDREQYF. The CDR3 DNA reads TGTGCCAGCAGCAGGGACAGAGAGCAGTACTTC.

The chain joins TRBV19 to TRBJ2-1, with TRBD2 identical over 12 bases. CDR1 and CDR2 from the germline V gene are LNHDA and SQIVND (reference sequence). V shed 3 bases, J shed 4 bases, and the junction held 4 bases outside the gene matches. This CDR3 contains 16 residues. This CDR3 reads CASSIAGTSGYNEQFF. In nucleotides, the CDR3 is TGTGCCAGTAGTATCGCCGGGACTAGCGGGTACAATGAGCAGTTCTTC.

The rearrangement links TRBV4-1 to TRBJ1-6, with 7 bases aligning to TRBD1. Germline loops: CDR1 MGHRA, CDR2 YSYEKL. V was pared by 0 bases and J by 7 bases, with 6 bases of the junction left unmatched. The CDR3 spans 16 residues. As DNA, the CDR3 is TGCGCCAGCAGCCAAGATCGGGGGACAGACAATTCACCCCTCCACTTT. This encodes CASSQDRGTDNSPLHF.

This chain uses TRBV5-8 with TRBJ1-6, with D unclear. The CDR3 consists of 15 residues. V lost 1 base and J lost 4, with 9 bases in between. Germline V gives CDR1 SGHTS, CDR2 YDEGEE. The CDR3 region is CASSLKISYNSPLHF. For the CDR3, the DNA is TGTGCCAGCAGCTTGAAAATATCGTATAATTCACCCCTCCACTTT.

The chain employs TRBV9 and TRBJ1-5, with a weak D call TRBD1 (5 bases). Germline loops: CDR1 SGDLS, CDR2 YYNGEE. The ends were cut back, 0 bases at V and 6 bases at J, with 13 bases in the middle. The CDR3 length is 15 residues. CDR3 DNA: TGTGCCAGCAGCGTAGGGGCAGGGATCGGTCAGCCCCAGCATTTT. Protein sequence: CASSVGAGIGQPQHF.

The chain couples TRBV13 to TRBJ2-3, with 11 bases that match TRBD2. Germline lookup yields CDR1 PRHDT and CDR2 FYEKMQ (reference sequence). With V trimmed by 4 bases and J by 0 bases, 3 bases remained unmatched. This CDR3 has 16 amino acids. CDR3 coding DNA: TGTGCCAGCAGCTCGGCTAGCGGGGGGAGCACAGATACGCAGTATTTT. It yields the protein CASSSASGGSTDTQYF.

Regarding this clone: The same CDR3 is also encoded by other DNA sequences in this sample. The chain combines TRBV6-5 with TRBJ2-7; 11 bases fit TRBD2. J lost 2 bases, V lost 0 bases, and 0 bases had no gene match. Germline V gene sequence: CDR1 MNHEY, CDR2 SVGAGI. This CDR3 spans 15 amino acids. CDR3 sequence: CASSYSTSGAYEQYF. The DNA for the CDR3 is TGTGCCAGCAGTTACTCGACTAGCGGGGCCTACGAGCAGTACTTC.

The chain couples TRBV30 to TRBJ2-2; 14 bases align to TRBD2. The CDR3 runs to 14 residues. The germline gives CDR1 GTSNPN, CDR2 SVGIG (reference sequence). With V trimmed by 5 bases and J by 5 bases, 1 base remained unmatched. CDR3 sequence (DNA): TGTGCCTGGGGACTAGCGGGAGGAACCGGGGAGCTGTTTTTT. Protein sequence: CAWGLAGGTGELFF.

The genes are TRBV7-2 and TRBJ1-5; D may be TRBD1 (6 bases). CDR3 length: 16 amino acids. Germline V lookup: CDR1 SGHTA, CDR2 FQGNSA. Trimming removed 5 bases from V and 2 bases from J, with 16 bases in between. CDR3 sequence: CASSLGGGMGNQPQHF. CDR3 bases: TGTGCCAGCAGCCTAGGGGGGGGTATGGGCAATCAGCCCCAGCATTTT.

The rearrangement uses TRBV18 and TRBJ1-1, with 7 bases fitting TRBD1. This CDR3 has 15 residues. Germline-derived CDR1 and CDR2 are KGHSH and LQKENI. With 4 bases clipped from V and 0 bases from J, the junction kept 5 bases outside the gene matches. The CDR3: CASSRQGTMNTEAFF. The CDR3, as DNA: TGTGCCAGCTCACGACAGGGTACCATGAACACTGAAGCTTTCTTT.

The V gene is TRBV27, the J gene TRBJ1-4; the D gene is possibly TRBD1 (6 bases). Trimming shortened V by 5 bases and J by 6 bases, and 19 bases separated the two germline ends. Germline V gene sequence: CDR1 MNHEY, CDR2 SMNVEV (reference sequence). The length of the CDR3 is 16 residues. As DNA, the CDR3 is TGTGCCAGCAGTCCCCCCAACAGGGTACGTGATGAAAAACTGTTTTTT. Translating gives CASSPPNRVRDEKLFF.

For the CDR3, the DNA is TGCGCCAGCAGCTTGGGGCTGGGCAATTCACCCCTCCACTTT. It codes for CASSLGLGNSPLHF. The chain links TRBV5-1 to TRBJ1-6; D not resolved. Germline assignment: CDR1 SGHRS and CDR2 YFSETQ. The V gene lost 0 bases and the J gene lost 7 bases, with 8 bases spanning the gap. CDR3 size: 14 residues.

V and J are TRBV9 and TRBJ2-7, with 12 positions matching TRBD1. The germline CDR1 and CDR2 sequences are SGDLS and YYNGEE. The CDR3 is 15 residues long. The trim removed 4 bases at V and 6 bases at J, leaving 8 bases unmatched. The CDR3, as DNA: TGTGCCAGCAGCACCTCCGGGACAGGGGGCTCCGAGCAGTACTTC. Amino acids: CASSTSGTGGSEQYF.

V usage is TRBV19 and J usage is TRBJ1-5; TRBD1 might be the D (5 bases). The CDR3 has 16 residues. V gave up 7 bases and J gave up 4 bases, with 20 bases separating them. CDR1 is LNHDA and CDR2 is SQIVND in the germline V gene (reference sequence). As DNA, the CDR3 is TGTGCCAGTAACTCTAGGGGCGGGGTTCGTAATCAGCCCCAGCATTTT. Amino acid sequence: CASNSRGGVRNQPQHF. The whole variable domain, remainder taken from reference TRBV19 and TRBJ1-5, is DGGITQSPKYLFRKEGQNVTLSCEQNLNHDAMYWYRQDPGQGLRLIYYSQIVNDFQKGDIAEGYSVSREKKESFPLTVTSAQKNPTAFYLCASNSRGGVRNQPQHFGDGTRLSIL.

The chain links TRBV4-1 to TRBJ1-3; no definite D call. V dropped 5 bases and J dropped 7 bases, with 9 bases sitting between them. The CDR3 spans 12 residues. CDR1 is MGHRA, CDR2 YSYEKL, per germline. The CDR3 coding sequence is TGCGCCAGCAGCGGGCAGCCGAACACCATATATTTT. Amino acids: CASSGQPNTIYF.

The chain carries TRBV19 and TRBJ2-6, with 7 bases fitting TRBD1. The length of the CDR3 is 13 residues. Germline V gives CDR1 LNHDA, CDR2 SQIVND (reference sequence). After removal of 9 bases from V and 2 bases from J, the junction contained 1 base not matched to a gene. DNA for the CDR3: TGTGCCAGCGACAGGGCTGGGGCCAACGTCCTGACTTTC. This codes for CASDRAGANVLTF. Together with reference TRBV19 and TRBJ2-6, the CDR3 gives the full variable domain: DGGITQSPKYLFRKEGQNVTLSCEQNLNHDAMYWYRQDPGQGLRLIYYSQIVNDFQKGDIAEGYSVSREKKESFPLTVTSAQKNPTAFYLCASDRAGANVLTFGAGSRLTVL.

The chain couples TRBV5-4 to TRBJ1-3; D remains unclear. Germline CDR1 SGHNT, CDR2 YYREEE (reference sequence). The germline V and J ends were trimmed by 7 bases and 4 bases, with 21 bases remaining between them. CDR3 length: 16 residues. The CDR3 nucleotides are TGTGCCAGCGGGCTCTTGAGCAGCAATTCGGGAAACACCATATATTTT. The encoded protein is CASGLLSSNSGNTIYF. Looking up the rest from reference TRBV5-4 and TRBJ1-3 gives the full variable domain: ETGVTQSPTHLIKTRGQQVTLRCSSQSGHNTVSWYQQALGQGPQFIFQYYREEENGRGNFPPRFSGLQFPNYSSELNVNALELDDSALYLCASGLLSSNSGNTIYFGEGSWLTVV.

The chain joins TRBV6-5 to TRBJ1-5; 9 bases map to TRBD1. Germline trimming cut 7 bases from V and 4 bases from J; bases unmatched to any gene: 2. The CDR3 is 13 amino acids. In germline, CDR1 is MNHEY, CDR2 SVGAGI. The chain's CDR3 is CASKGQGNQPQHF. The CDR3 DNA sequence: TGTGCCAGCAAGGGACAGGGAAATCAGCCCCAGCATTTT.

The J gene is TRBJ1-2, the V gene TRBV11-3; 10 bases align to TRBD1. V lost 5 bases to trimming and J lost 7 bases; unmatched junction nucleotides: 25. Germline CDR1 is SGHNT and CDR2 is YENEEA. The CDR3 is 20 residues long. CDR3 sequence reads: CASSLRLGQGRPGVVCGYTF. CDR3 sequence (DNA): TGTGCCAGCAGCCTAAGGCTGGGACAGGGGCGACCGGGGGTAGTCTGTGGCTACACCTTC.

V and J are TRBV27 and TRBJ1-1, with D hard to call. The V and J ends lost 2 bases and 6 bases respectively, with 13 bases between them. CDR3 size: 14 residues. CDR1 MNHEY and CDR2 SMNVEV come from the germline V gene (reference sequence). CDR3 DNA: TGTGCCAGCAGTTTACGCGGGGTTGGGGCTGAAGCTTTCTTT. Amino acids: CASSLRGVGAEAFF.

The chain links TRBV3-1 (or the pseudogene TRBV3-2) to TRBJ2-7; TRBD2 matches 7 bases. V lost 4 bases, J lost 2 bases, and 23 bases stayed unmatched. The CDR3 is made up of 20 amino acids. Germline-derived CDR1 and CDR2 are LGHDT and YNNKEL (reference sequence). CDR3 nucleotide sequence: TGTGCCAGCAGCCGGAGGAATAGGACTAGTCTTTCCCCAAGGGCCTACGAGCAGTACTTC. This encodes CASSRRNRTSLSPRAYEQYF.

V is TRBV5-1 and J is TRBJ2-3; no definite D call. Germline loops: CDR1 SGHRS, CDR2 YFSETQ. The CDR3 sequence is 12 residues long. V was shortened by 2 bases and J by 3 bases, with 4 bases between the two germline ends. The CDR3 DNA is TGCGCCAGCAGCTTCCAAACAGATACGCAGTATTTT. Its protein is CASSFQTDTQYF.

V usage is TRBV4-2 and J usage is TRBJ1-5; 9 nucleotides line up with TRBD1. The V and J ends lost 1 base and 6 bases, in that order; junction bases with no gene match: 4. The CDR3 runs to 15 residues. CDR1 and CDR2 from the germline V gene are LGHNA and YNFKEQ. In DNA form, the CDR3 reads TGTGCCAGCAGCCAAGGCTCGGACAGGGGTCAGCCCCAGCATTTT. It codes for CASSQGSDRGQPQHF.